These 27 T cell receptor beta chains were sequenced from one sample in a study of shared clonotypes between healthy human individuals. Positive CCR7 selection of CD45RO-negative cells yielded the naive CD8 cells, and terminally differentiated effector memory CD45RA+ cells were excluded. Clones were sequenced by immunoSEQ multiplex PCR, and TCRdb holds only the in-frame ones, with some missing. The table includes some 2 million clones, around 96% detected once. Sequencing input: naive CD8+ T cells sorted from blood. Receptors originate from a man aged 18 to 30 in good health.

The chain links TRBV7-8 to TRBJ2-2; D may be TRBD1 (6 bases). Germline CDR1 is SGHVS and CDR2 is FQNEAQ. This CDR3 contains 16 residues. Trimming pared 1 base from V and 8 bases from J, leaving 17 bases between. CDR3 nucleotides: TGTGCCAGCAGCTTAGTTTTGGGACACACTGAAGGGGAGCTGTTTTTT. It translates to CASSLVLGHTEGELFF. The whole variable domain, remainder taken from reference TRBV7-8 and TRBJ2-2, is GAGVSQSPRYKVAKRGQDVALRCDPISGHVSLFWYQQALGQGPEFLTYFQNEAQLDKSGLPSDRFFAERPEGSVSTLKIQRTQQEDSAVYLCASSLVLGHTEGELFFGEGSRLTVL.

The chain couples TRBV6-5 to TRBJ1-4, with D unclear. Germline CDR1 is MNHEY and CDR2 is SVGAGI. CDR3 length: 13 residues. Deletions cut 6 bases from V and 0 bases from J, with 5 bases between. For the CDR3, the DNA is TGTGCCAGCAGGGGCCCAACTAATGAAAAACTGTTTTTT. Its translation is CASRGPTNEKLFF.

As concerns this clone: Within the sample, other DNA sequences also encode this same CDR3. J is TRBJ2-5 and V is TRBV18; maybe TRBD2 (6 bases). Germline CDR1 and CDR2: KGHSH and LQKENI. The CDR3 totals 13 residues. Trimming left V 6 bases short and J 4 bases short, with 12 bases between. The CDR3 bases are TGTGCCAGCTCCCCGTCCGGGGGAGAGACCCAGTACTTC. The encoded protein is CASSPSGGETQYF.

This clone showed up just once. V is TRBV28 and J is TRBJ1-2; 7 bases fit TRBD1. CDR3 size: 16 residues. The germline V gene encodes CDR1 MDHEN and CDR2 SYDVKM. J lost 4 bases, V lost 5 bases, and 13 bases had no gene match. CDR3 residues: CASSPRQGSLVYGYTF. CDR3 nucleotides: TGTGCCAGCAGTCCCAGACAGGGATCTCTTGTCTATGGCTACACCTTC.

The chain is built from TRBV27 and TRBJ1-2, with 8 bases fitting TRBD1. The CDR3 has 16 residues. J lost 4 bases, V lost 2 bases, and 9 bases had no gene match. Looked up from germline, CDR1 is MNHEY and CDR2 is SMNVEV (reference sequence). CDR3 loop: CASSLIIGQGIYGYTF. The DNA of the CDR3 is TGTGCCAGCAGTTTAATAATTGGACAGGGTATCTATGGCTACACCTTC.

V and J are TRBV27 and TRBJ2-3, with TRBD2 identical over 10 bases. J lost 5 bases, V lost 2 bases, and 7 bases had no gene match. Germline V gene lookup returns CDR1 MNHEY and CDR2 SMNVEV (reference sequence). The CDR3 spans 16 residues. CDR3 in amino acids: CASSLGASGSGDTQYF. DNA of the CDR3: TGTGCCAGCAGTTTAGGGGCTAGCGGGAGCGGAGATACGCAGTATTTT.

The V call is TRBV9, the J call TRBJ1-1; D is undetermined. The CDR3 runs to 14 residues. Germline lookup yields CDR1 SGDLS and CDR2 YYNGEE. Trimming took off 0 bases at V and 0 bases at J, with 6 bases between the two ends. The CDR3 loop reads CASSVELMNTEAFF. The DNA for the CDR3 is TGTGCCAGCAGCGTAGAACTGATGAACACTGAAGCTTTCTTT.

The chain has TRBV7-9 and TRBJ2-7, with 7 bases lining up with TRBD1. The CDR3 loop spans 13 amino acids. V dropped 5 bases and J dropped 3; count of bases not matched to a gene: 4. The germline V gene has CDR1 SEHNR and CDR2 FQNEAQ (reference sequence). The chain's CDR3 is CASSAGGFYEQYF. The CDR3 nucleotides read TGTGCCAGCAGCGCAGGGGGATTCTACGAGCAGTACTTC.

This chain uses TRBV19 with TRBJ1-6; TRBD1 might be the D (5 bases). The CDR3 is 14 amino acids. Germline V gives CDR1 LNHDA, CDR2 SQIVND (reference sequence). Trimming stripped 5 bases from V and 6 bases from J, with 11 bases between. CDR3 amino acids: CASSVGTANSPLHF. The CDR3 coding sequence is TGTGCCAGTAGTGTCGGGACCGCTAATTCACCCCTCCACTTT.

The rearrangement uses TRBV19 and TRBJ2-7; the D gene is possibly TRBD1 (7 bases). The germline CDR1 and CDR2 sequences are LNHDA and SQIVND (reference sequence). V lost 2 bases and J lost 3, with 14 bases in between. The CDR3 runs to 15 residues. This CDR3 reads CASSIQAGGLYEQYF. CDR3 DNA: TGTGCCAGTAGTATACAAGCAGGGGGACTCTACGAGCAGTACTTC. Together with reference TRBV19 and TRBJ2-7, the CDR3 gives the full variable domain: DGGITQSPKYLFRKEGQNVTLSCEQNLNHDAMYWYRQDPGQGLRLIYYSQIVNDFQKGDIAEGYSVSREKKESFPLTVTSAQKNPTAFYLCASSIQAGGLYEQYFGPGTRLTVT.

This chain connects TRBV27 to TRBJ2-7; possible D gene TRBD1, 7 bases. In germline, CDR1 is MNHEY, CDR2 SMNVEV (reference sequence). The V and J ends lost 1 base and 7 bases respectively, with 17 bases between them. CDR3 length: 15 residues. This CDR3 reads CASSLLVTGREEQYF. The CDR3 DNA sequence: TGTGCCAGCAGTTTATTAGTGACAGGGCGGGAAGAGCAGTACTTC.

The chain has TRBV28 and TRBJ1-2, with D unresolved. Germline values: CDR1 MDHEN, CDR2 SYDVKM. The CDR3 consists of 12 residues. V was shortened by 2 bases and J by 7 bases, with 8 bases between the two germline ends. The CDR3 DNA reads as TGTGCCAGCAGTTTAACGAAGACTGGCTACACCTTC. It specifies CASSLTKTGYTF.

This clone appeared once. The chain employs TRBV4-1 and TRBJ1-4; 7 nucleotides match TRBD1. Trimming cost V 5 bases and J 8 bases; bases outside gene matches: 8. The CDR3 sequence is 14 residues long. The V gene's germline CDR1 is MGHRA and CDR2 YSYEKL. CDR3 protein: CASSWGQSTEKLFF. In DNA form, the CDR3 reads TGCGCCAGCAGCTGGGGACAGAGTACCGAAAAACTGTTTTTT.

Here the CDR3 DNA reads TGTGCCAGCAGCTCCCTGGGACTCGATTATAACGAGCAGTACTTC. Its protein is CASSSLGLDYNEQYF. The chain recombines TRBV13 with TRBJ2-7, with D possibly TRBD2 on 6 matching bases. The CDR3 length is 15 residues. Looked up from germline, CDR1 is PRHDT and CDR2 is FYEKMQ (reference sequence). Trimming shortened V by 4 bases and J by 5 bases, and 18 bases separated the two germline ends.

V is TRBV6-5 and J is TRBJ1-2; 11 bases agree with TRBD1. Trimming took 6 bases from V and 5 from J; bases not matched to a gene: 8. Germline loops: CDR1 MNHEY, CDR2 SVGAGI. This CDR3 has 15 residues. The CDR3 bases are TGTGCCAGCAGGGTTGGGACAGGGGGTCGATATGGCTACACCTTC. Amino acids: CASRVGTGGRYGYTF.

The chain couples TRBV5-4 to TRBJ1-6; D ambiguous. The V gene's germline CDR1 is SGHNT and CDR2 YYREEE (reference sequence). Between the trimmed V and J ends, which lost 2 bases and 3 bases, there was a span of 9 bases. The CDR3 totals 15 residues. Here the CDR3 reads CASSFGGIYNSPLHF. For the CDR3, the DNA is TGTGCCAGCAGCTTCGGAGGGATCTATAATTCACCCCTCCACTTT.

CDR3 DNA: TGCAGCGTTGAAGAAACACACCGGGACAGGGTTTCCTACGAGCAGTACTTC. As protein: CSVEETHRDRVSYEQYF. The chain uses TRBV29-1 and TRBJ2-7; TRBD1 matches at 9 bases. V shed 0 bases and J 1 base; nucleotides not matched to a gene: 10. Per the germline V gene, CDR1 is SQVTM and CDR2 is ANQGSEA. The CDR3 covers 17 residues.

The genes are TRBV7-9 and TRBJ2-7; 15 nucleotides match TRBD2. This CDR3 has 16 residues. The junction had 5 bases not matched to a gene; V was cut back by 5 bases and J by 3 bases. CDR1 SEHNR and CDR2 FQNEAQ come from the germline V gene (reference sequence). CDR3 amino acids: CASSPGLAGGFYEQYF. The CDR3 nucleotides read TGTGCCAGCAGCCCGGGACTAGCGGGGGGTTTCTACGAGCAGTACTTC.

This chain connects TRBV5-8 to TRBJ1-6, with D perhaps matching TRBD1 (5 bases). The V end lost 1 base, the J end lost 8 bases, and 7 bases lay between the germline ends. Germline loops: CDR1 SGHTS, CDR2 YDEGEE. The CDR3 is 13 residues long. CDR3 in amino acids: CASSLWGDSPLHF. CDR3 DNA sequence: TGTGCCAGCAGCTTGTGGGGCGATTCACCCCTCCACTTT.

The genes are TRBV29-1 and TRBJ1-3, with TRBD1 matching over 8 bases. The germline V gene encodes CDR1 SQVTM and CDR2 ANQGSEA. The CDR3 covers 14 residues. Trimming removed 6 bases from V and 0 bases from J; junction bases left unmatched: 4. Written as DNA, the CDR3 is TGCAGCGTGACAGGGGCGAACTCTGGAAACACCATATATTTT. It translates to CSVTGANSGNTIYF.

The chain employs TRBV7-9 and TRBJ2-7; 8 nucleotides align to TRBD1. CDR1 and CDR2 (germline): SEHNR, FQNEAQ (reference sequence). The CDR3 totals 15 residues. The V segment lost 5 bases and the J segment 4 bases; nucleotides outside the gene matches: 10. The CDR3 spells CASSALSGGAYEQYF. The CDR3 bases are TGTGCCAGCAGCGCCCTCTCAGGGGGCGCTTACGAGCAGTACTTC.

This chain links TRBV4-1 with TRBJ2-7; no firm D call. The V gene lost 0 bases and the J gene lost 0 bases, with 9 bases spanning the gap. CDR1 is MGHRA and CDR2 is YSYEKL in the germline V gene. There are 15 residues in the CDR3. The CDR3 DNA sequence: TGCGCCAGCAGCCAAGATCCTGACCACTCCTACGAGCAGTACTTC. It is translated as CASSQDPDHSYEQYF.

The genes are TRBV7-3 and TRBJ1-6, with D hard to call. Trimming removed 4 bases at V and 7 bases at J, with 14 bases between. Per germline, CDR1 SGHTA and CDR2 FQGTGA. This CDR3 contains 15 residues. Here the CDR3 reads CASSSGMPQNSPLHF. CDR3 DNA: TGTGCCAGCAGCTCCGGGATGCCCCAGAATTCACCCCTCCACTTT.

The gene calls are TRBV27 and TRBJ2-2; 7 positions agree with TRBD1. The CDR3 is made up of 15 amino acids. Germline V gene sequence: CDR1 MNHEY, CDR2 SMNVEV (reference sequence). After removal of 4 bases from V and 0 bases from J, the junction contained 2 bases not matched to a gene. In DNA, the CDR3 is TGTGCCAGCAGTTGGGACAGCGCGAACACCGGGGAGCTGTTTTTT. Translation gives CASSWDSANTGELFF.

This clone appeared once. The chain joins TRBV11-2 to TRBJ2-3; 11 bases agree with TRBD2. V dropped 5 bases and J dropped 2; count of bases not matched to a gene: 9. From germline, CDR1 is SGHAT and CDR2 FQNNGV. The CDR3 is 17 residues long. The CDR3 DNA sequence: TGTGCCAGCAGCCCAGGGGATAGCGGGGGGGTCACAGATACGCAGTATTTT. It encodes CASSPGDSGGVTDTQYF.

CDR3: CASSSFQLNTEAFF. The CDR3 region has the DNA TGTGCCAGCAGCTCCTTTCAACTGAACACTGAAGCTTTCTTT. V is TRBV7-9 and J is TRBJ1-1; the D is unclear. Germline V gene lookup returns CDR1 SEHNR and CDR2 FQNEAQ (reference sequence). V was clipped by 4 bases and J by 0 bases, with 9 bases between them. CDR3 length equals 14 residues.

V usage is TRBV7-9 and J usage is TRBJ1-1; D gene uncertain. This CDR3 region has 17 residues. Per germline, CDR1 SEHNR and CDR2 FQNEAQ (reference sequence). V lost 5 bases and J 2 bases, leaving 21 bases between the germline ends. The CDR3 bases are TGTGCCAGCAGCGGACGGTATGGTACAAACCCAAACACTGAAGCTTTCTTT. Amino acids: CASSGRYGTNPNTEAFF.